One sample yielded the 2 T cell receptor beta chains listed below, sequenced in a study of OX40 agonist ivuxolimab in advanced cancers. The data were produced by immunoSEQ multiplex PCR, yet TCRdb's version contains in-frame clones alone and is incomplete. The sample records some 80,000 clones, about 90% being singletons. Specimen: CD4+ or CD8+ T cells sorted from blood, collected in a trial of the OX40 agonist ivuxolimab. The receptors here all came from an adult with an advanced solid tumor such as melanoma, head and neck, liver or kidney cancer.

CDR3 region: CASSQREGTEAFF. In DNA, the CDR3 is TGTGCCAGCTCACAACGGGAGGGCACTGAAGCTTTCTTT. V gene TRBV18 combines with J gene TRBJ1-1; D gene unclear. This CDR3 has 13 residues. The germline V and J ends were trimmed by 4 bases and 4 bases, with 10 bases remaining between them. The germline V gene has CDR1 KGHSH and CDR2 LQKENI.

This clone was recorded a few times. J is TRBJ1-5 and V is TRBV5-5; 8 nucleotides match TRBD1. This CDR3 region has 18 residues. J gave up 6 bases and V 0 bases, and 14 bases lay outside the gene matches. CDR1 and CDR2 from the germline V gene are SGHKS and YYEKEE (reference sequence). This CDR3 is CASSLEALRGQGFQPQHF. CDR3 nucleotide sequence: TGTGCCAGCAGCTTGGAGGCCCTCAGGGGGCAGGGTTTTCAGCCCCAGCATTTT.